This is a list of T cell receptor beta chains from one sample in a study of T-cell reconstitution after alpha-beta-depleted transplantation in children. TCRdb analysed the PCR reads with MiXCR anew, one entry per CDR3 protein. The table shows fewer than 450,000 distinct CDR3 sequences, with around 15% occurring only once. The specimen was PBMCs, mostly from graft donor cells, collected 360 days after TCRalphabeta/CD19-depleted stem cell transplant. These receptors came from a male patient between 2 and 10 years old who had a stem cell transplant for acute lymphoblastic leukemia, so the T cells may come from the graft donor. Each CDR3 is given with its conserved first and last residue. A D gene is named only where the DNA matches it firmly. Clone size is shown for a subset of rows, as once, few, many or a class of expanded clone.

TRBV24-1	TRBD2	TRBJ2-3	NA	TGTGCCACCAGTCCGGAGCGGGAGGGCGATGGAGATACGCAGTATTTT	CATSPEREGDGDTQYF
TRBV6-5	NA	TRBJ2-7	NA	TGTGCCAGCAGTTACTCGGACGGTACCTACGAGCAGTACTTC	CASSYSDGTYEQYF
TRBV2	TRBD2	TRBJ2-7	NA	TGTGCCAGCAGCATAGGGACTAGCGGGCGGCGCATTACTTACGAGCAGTACTTC	CASSIGTSGRRITYEQYF
TRBV4-3	NA	TRBJ2-7	NA	TGCGCCAGCAGCCAAGTGGTCAGGGAAGGGGGGGAGCAGTACTTC	CASSQVVREGGEQYF
TRBV14	NA	TRBJ2-3	many	TGTGCCAGCAGCCTCATAGGAACAGATACGCAGTATTTT	CASSLIGTDTQYF
TRBV20-1	NA	TRBJ2-5	NA	TGCAGTGCTAGAGACAGGGTGTTGAGAGAGACCCAGTACTTC	CSARDRVLRETQYF
TRBV4-3	NA	TRBJ1-5	many	TGCGCCAGCAGCCAAGATCTACTTCAGCCCCAGCATTTT	CASSQDLLQPQHF
TRBV11-2	NA	TRBJ1-1	NA	TGTGCCAGCAGCTTAGTGGGGGTGGCAGGGAGGTTGAACACTGAAGCTTTCTTT	CASSLVGVAGRLNTEAFF
TRBV6-1	NA	TRBJ1-5	many	TGTGCCAGCAGTCCTTGGGGACAAGTAGGGCCCCAGCATTTT	CASSPWGQVGPQHF
TRBV28	NA	TRBJ1-5	few	TGTGCCAGCAGATACCGGGGGACCGGGGGACATCAGCCCCAGCATTTT	CASRYRGTGGHQPQHF
TRBV12-3/TRBV12-4	TRBD2	TRBJ2-1	many	TGTGCCAGCACTTTCCGGTCTAGCGGCCCCTACAATGAGCAGTTCTTC	CASTFRSSGPYNEQFF